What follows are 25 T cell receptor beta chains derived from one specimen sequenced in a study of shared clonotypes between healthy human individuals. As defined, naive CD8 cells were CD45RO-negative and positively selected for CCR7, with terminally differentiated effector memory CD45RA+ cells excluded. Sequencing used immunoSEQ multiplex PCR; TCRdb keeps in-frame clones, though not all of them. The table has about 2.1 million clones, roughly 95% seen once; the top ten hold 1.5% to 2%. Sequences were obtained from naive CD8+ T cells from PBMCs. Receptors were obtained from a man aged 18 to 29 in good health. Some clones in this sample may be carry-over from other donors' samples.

The CDR3 sequence is CASSMLGTEQYF. The CDR3 nucleotides are TGTGCCAGTAGTATGTTGGGGACCGAGCAGTACTTC. V gene TRBV19 combines with J gene TRBJ2-7; D may be TRBD1 or TRBD2 (5 bases each). Trimming shortened V by 3 bases and J by 6 bases, and 9 bases separated the two germline ends. There are 12 residues in the CDR3. Germline V lookup: CDR1 LNHDA, CDR2 SQIVND (reference sequence).

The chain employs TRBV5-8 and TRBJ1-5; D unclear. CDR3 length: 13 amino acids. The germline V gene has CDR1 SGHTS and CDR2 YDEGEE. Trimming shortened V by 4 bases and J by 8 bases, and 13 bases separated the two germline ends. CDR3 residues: CASSGLQHEPQHF. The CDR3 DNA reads TGTGCCAGCAGCGGGCTACAGCATGAGCCCCAGCATTTT.

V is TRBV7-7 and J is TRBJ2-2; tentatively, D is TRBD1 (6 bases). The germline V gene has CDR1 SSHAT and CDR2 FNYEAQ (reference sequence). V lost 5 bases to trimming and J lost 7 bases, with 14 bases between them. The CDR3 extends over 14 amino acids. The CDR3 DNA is TGTGCCAGCAGCCCGCAGGGGACCCTCGGGGAGCTGTTTTTT. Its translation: CASSPQGTLGELFF. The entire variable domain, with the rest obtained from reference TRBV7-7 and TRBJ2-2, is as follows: GAGVSQSPRYKVTKRGQDVTLRCDPISSHATLYWYQQALGQGPEFLTYFNYEAQPDKSGLPSDRFSAERPEGSISTLTIQRTEQRDSAMYRCASSPQGTLGELFFGEGSRLTVL.

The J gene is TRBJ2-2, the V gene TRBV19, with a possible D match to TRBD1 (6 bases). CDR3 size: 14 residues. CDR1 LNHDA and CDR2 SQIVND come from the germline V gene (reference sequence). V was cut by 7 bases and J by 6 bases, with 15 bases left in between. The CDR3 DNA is TGTGCCAGTATCCAGGGGAATCGGGCCGGGGAGCTGTTTTTT. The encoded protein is CASIQGNRAGELFF.

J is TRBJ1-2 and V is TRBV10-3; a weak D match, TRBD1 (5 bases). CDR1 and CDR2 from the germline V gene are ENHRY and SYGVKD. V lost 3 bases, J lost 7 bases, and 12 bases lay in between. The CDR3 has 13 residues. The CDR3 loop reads CAISDREKVGYTF. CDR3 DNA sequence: TGTGCCATCAGTGACAGGGAAAAGGTTGGCTACACCTTC.

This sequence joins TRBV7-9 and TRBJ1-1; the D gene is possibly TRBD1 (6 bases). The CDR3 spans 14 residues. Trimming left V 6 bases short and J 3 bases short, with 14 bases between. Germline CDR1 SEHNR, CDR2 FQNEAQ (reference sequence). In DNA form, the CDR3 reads TGTGCCAGCAGACGAGGGGGAAGTTACACTGAAGCTTTCTTT. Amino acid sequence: CASRRGGSYTEAFF.

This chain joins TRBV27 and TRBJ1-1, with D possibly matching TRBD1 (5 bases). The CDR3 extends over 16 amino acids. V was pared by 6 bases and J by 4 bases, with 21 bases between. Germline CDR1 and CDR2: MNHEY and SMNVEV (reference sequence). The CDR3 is CASSLTWAGEGTEAFF. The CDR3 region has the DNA TGTGCCAGCAGCCTCACATGGGCGGGGGAGGGCACTGAAGCTTTCTTT.

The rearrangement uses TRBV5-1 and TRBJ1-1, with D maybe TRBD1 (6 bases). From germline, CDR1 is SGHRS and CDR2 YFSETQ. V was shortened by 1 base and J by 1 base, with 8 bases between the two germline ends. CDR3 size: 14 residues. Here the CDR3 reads CASSLKGGNTEAFF. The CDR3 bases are TGCGCCAGCAGCTTGAAAGGGGGGAACACTGAAGCTTTCTTT.

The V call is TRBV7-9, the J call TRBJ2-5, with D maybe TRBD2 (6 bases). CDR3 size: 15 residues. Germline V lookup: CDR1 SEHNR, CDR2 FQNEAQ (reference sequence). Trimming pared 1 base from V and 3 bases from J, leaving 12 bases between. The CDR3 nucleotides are TGTGCCAGCAGCTTAGTTGGGGGAGGAGAAGAGACCCAGTACTTC. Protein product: CASSLVGGGEETQYF.

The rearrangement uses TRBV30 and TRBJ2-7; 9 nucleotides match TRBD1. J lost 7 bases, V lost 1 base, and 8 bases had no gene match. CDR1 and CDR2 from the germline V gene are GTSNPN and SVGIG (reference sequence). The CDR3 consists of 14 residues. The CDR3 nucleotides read TGTGCCTGGAGTGCCGGGACAGGGACGGGGGAGCAGTACTTC. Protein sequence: CAWSAGTGTGEQYF.

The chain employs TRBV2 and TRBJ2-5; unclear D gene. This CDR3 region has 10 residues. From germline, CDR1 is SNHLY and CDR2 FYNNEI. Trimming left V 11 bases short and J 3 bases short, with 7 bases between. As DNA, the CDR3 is TGTGCCGTACAAGAAGAGACCCAGTACTTC. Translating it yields CAVQEETQYF.

The CDR3 region has the DNA TGTGCCAGCAGCATTGGTGGGGCCACCTTGCTTGCTAACTATGGCTACACCTTC. Translating gives CASSIGGATLLANYGYTF. V gene TRBV7-9 combines with J gene TRBJ1-2; D might be TRBD1 (5 bases). Trimming left V 5 bases short and J 0 bases short, with 22 bases between. Germline V gene sequence: CDR1 SEHNR, CDR2 FQNEAQ (reference sequence). This CDR3 has 18 amino acids. The variable domain in full, with the rest retrieved from reference TRBV7-9 and TRBJ1-2, is DTGVSQNPRHKITKRGQNVTFRCDPISEHNRLYWYRQTLGQGPEFLTYFQNEAQLEKSRLLSDRFSAERPKGSFSTLEIQRTEQGDSAMYLCASSIGGATLLANYGYTFGSGTRLTVV.

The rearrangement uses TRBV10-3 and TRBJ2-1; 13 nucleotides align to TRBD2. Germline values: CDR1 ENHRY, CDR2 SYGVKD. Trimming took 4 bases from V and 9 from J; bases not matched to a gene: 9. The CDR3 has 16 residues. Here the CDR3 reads CAISAGTSGKVGEQFF. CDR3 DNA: TGTGCCATCAGTGCCGGGACTAGCGGGAAAGTGGGTGAGCAGTTCTTC.

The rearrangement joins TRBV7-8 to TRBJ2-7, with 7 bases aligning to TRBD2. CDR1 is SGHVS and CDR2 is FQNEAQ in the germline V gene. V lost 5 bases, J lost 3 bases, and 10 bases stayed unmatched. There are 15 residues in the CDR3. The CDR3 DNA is TGTGCCAGCAGCCCGGCCGCCGGGAGGTTCTACGAGCAGTACTTC. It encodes CASSPAAGRFYEQYF.

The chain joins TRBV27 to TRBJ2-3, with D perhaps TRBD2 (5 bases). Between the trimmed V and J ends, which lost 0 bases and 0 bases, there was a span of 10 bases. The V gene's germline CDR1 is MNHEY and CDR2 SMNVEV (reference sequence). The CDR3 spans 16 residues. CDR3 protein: CASSLSMRVSTDTQYF. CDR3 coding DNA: TGTGCCAGCAGTTTATCGATGCGGGTTAGCACAGATACGCAGTATTTT.

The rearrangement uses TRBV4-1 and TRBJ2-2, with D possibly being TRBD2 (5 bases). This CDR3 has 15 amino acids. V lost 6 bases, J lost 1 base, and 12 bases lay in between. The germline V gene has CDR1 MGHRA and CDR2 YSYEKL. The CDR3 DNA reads TGCGCCAGCAGGTCGGCTAGCAGGAACACCGGGGAGCTGTTTTTT. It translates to CASRSASRNTGELFF.

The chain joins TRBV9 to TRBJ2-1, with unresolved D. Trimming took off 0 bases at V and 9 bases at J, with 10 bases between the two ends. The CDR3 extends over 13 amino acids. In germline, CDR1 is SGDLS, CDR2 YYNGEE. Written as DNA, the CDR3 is TGTGCCAGCAGCGTAGCTTTGGTACGTGAGCAGTTCTTC. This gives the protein CASSVALVREQFF.

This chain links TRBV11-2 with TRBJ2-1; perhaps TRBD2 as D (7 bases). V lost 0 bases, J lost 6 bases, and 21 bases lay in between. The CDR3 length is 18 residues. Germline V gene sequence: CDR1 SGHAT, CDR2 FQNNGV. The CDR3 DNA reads TGTGCCAGCAGCTTAGATATCGGGGGGCTCCTGTTAGTCAATGAGCAGTTCTTC. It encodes CASSLDIGGLLLVNEQFF.

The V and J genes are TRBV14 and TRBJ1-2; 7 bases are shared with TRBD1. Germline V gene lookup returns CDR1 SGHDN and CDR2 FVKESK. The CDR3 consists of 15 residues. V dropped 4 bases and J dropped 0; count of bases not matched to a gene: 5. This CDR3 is CASSPPTGSNYGYTF. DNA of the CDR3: TGTGCCAGCAGCCCTCCGACAGGGTCTAACTATGGCTACACCTTC.

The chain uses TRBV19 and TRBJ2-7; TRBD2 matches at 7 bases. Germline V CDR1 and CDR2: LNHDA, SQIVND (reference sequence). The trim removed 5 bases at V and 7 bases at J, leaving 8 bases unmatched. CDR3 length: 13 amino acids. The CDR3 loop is CASSPSWGGEQYF. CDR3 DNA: TGTGCCAGTAGTCCCTCCTGGGGGGGGGAGCAGTACTTC.

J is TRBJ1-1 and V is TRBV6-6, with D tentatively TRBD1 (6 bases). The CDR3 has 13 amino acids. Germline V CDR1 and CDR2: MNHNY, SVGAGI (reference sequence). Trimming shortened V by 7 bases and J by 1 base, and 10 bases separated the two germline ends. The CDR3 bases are TGTGCCAGCAAAACAGGGAGGAACACTGAAGCTTTCTTT. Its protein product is CASKTGRNTEAFF.

CDR3 residues: CASSAIAGVIQSTDTQYF. The CDR3 DNA is TGTGCCAGCAGTGCTATAGCGGGAGTTATCCAAAGCACAGATACGCAGTATTTT. V usage is TRBV27 and J usage is TRBJ2-3, with TRBD2 matching 9 bases. V lost 5 bases and J lost 0; bases outside the gene matches: 12. CDR1 and CDR2 (germline): MNHEY, SMNVEV (reference sequence). The CDR3 runs 18 residues.

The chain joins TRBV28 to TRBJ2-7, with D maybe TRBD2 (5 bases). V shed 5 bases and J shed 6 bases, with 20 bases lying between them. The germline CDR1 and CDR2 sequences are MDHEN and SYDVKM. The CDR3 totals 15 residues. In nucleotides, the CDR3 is TGTGCCAGCAGTCTCGCACGGGAATTTCCCAGCGAGCAGTACTTC. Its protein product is CASSLAREFPSEQYF.

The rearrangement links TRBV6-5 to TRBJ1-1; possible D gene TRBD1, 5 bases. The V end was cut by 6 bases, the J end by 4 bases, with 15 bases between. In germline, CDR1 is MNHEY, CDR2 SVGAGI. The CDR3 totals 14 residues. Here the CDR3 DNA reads TGTGCCAGCAGCCTAACTACAGGTATCACTGAAGCTTTCTTT. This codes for CASSLTTGITEAFF.

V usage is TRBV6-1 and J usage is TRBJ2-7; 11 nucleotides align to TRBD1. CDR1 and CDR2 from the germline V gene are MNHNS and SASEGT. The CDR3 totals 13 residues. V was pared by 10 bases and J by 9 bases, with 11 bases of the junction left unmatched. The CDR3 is CAINGQGARRQYF. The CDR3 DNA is TGTGCCATCAACGGACAGGGGGCGCGTAGGCAGTACTTC.